The sequence of this T cell receptor (beta chain) was determined in a study of T cells after yellow fever vaccination. Findings of the study overall: CD4 and CD8 compartments shared a small share of clonotypes. Booster sampling recovered most clones from primary vaccination (about 97% CD4, around 88% CD8). The presence of abundant clonotypes contaminating from the bulk population was possible in FACS-sorted repertoires.

Germline assignment: CDR1 LGHNA and CDR2 YNFKEQ. Deletions cut 4 bases from V and 3 bases from J, with 10 bases between. The CDR3 is 13 amino acids. TCRdb ran MiXCR on the 5' RACE reads and lists one entry per CDR3 protein. The sample yields approximately 600,000 distinct CDR3 sequences, over 9% seen once. On this clonotype: Its specificity is unknown.

The rearrangement uses TRBV4-2 and TRBJ2-7, with D perhaps matching TRBD2 (5 bases). Sample: PBMCs, taken on the day of the yellow fever booster vaccination. This TCR was recovered from a man under 40 who received the YFV17D yellow fever vaccine. The CDR3 protein is CASSPGIFYEQYF. CDR3 DNA sequence: TGTGCCAGCAGCCCCGGGATATTCTACGAGCAGTACTTC.